At least ten counts were recorded for the clone carrying this T cell receptor beta chain. Antigen specificity is unknown. The CDR3 loop spans 14 amino acids. The V end was cut by 2 bases, the J end by 5 bases, with 11 bases between. The germline V gene encodes CDR1 MNHEY and CDR2 SMNVEV (reference sequence). The sample originates from a study of CD8 T cells in ankylosing spondylitis. Quantitative molecular-barcoded 5'-RACE generated the TCR beta libraries. Each CDR3 protein is one row after TCRdb ran MiXCR on the 5' RACE reads. The sample includes 200,000 to 250,000 distinct CDR3 sequences, around 8% of them seen just once. Findings and limits, study-wide: Disease-linked clones, CD8+, were relatively rare in peripheral blood. Matched ankylosing spondylitis synovial fluid reportedly showed significant enrichment of disease-linked clones. What appeared characteristic of ankylosing spondylitis blood was a TCR beta motif of eight highly homologous variants.

The V gene is TRBV27, the J gene TRBJ2-3; a possible D gene is TRBD2 (6 bases). The receptor was derived from a female donor with ankylosing spondylitis or in good health (not recorded which). Sequenced sample: blood, either unsorted or a sorted T cell fraction (not recorded which). CDR3: CASSLVGRLDTQYF. The CDR3 coding sequence is TGTGCCAGCAGTTTAGTCGGGAGACTAGATACGCAGTATTTT.